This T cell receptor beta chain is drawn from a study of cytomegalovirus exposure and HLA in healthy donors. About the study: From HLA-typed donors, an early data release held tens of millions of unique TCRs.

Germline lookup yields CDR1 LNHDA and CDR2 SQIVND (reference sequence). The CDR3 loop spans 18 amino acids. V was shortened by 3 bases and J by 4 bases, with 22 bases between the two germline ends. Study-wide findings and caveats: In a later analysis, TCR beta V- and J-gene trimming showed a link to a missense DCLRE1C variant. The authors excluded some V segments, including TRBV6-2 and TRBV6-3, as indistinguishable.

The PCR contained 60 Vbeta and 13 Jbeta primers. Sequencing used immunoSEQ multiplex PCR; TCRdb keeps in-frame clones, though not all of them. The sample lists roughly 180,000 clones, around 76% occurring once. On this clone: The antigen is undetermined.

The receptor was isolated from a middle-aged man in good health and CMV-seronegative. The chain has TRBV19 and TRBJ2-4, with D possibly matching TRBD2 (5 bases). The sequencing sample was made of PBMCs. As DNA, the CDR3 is TGTGCCAGTAGTATCGACACTAGTCGGTCGACGTCAAAAAACATTCAGTACTTC. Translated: CASSIDTSRSTSKNIQYF.